Following are 27 T cell receptor beta chains from one sample sequenced in a study of blood T cell repertoires in COVID-19. Data came from immunoSEQ multiplex PCR; TCRdb stores just in-frame clones and leaves some out. The table shows roughly 140,000 clones, with about 80% occurring only once. The sequencing sample was made of peripheral blood. The receptor set was obtained from a man in his sixties with acute or convalescent COVID-19.

The chain employs TRBV5-3 and TRBJ2-7; 8 bases match TRBD1. TRBV5-3 is an open reading frame whose function is uncertain. J gave up 7 bases and V 3 bases, and 12 bases lay outside the gene matches. CDR3 size: 15 residues. For the CDR3, the DNA is TGTGCCAGAAGCTCGGACAGGGTGACCGTTAGGGAGCAGTACTTC. This gives the protein CARSSDRVTVREQYF.

The J gene is TRBJ1-1, the V gene TRBV6-2 or TRBV6-3; D might be TRBD1 (6 bases). From germline, CDR1 is MNHEY and CDR2 SVGEGT. The CDR3 sequence is 17 residues long. Trimming stripped 0 bases from V and 1 base from J, with 15 bases between. This CDR3 is CASSYSLTGTSNTEAFF. As DNA, the CDR3 is TGTGCCAGCAGTTACTCTCTAACCGGGACATCGAACACTGAAGCTTTCTTT.

This chain uses TRBV6-5 with TRBJ1-5; D not certain. The CDR3 length is 15 residues. Germline V gene lookup returns CDR1 MNHEY and CDR2 SVGAGI. V was pared by 6 bases and J by 0 bases, with 12 bases between. DNA of the CDR3: TGTGCCAGCAGCCTAACAGAATATAGCAATCAGCCCCAGCATTTT. This gives the protein CASSLTEYSNQPQHF.

The CDR3 region is CATSSKGTGADTQYF. The CDR3 coding sequence is TGTGCCACCAGTTCTAAAGGGACAGGGGCAGATACGCAGTATTTT. V usage is TRBV24-1 and J usage is TRBJ2-3; TRBD1 agrees at 10 bases. The CDR3 is 15 residues long. Germline CDR1 and CDR2: KGHDR and SFDVKD. V lost 6 bases, J lost 4 bases, and 6 bases stayed unmatched.

This chain uses TRBV5-4 with TRBJ2-5, with D possibly TRBD2 on 5 matching bases. The CDR3 runs 14 residues. Per the germline V gene, CDR1 is SGHNT and CDR2 is YYREEE (reference sequence). Deletions cut 4 bases from V and 4 bases from J, with 14 bases between. CDR3 nucleotides: TGTGCCAGCAGCGTACCGGACGGAGGAGAGACCCAGTACTTC. It translates to CASSVPDGGETQYF.

V gene TRBV4-1 combines with J gene TRBJ1-3; D gene ambiguous. CDR1 and CDR2 (germline): MGHRA, YSYEKL. The CDR3 contains 16 residues. Deletions cut 0 bases from V and 4 bases from J, with 13 bases between. As DNA, the CDR3 is TGCGCCAGCAGCCAAGATCTAGGACTCTCGGGAAACACCATATATTTT. Its translation is CASSQDLGLSGNTIYF.

V is TRBV30 and J is TRBJ1-1; unclear D gene. V dropped 1 base and J dropped 14 bases, with 11 bases sitting between them. Germline CDR1 and CDR2: GTSNPN and SVGIG (reference sequence). The CDR3 runs 10 residues. CDR3 amino acids: CAWSGAEFFF. The CDR3 DNA is TGTGCCTGGAGTGGGGCAGAATTCTTCTTT.

V usage is TRBV19 and J usage is TRBJ1-4; D may be TRBD1 (5 bases). V was pared by 9 bases and J by 12 bases, with 20 bases between. Germline V gives CDR1 LNHDA, CDR2 SQIVND (reference sequence). The CDR3 loop spans 13 amino acids. The CDR3 loop reads CASLGDHRGELFF. The CDR3 bases are TGTGCCAGCCTGGGGGACCACCGGGGGGAACTGTTTTTT.

The CDR3 here is CASSQDRVAGNTIYF. The CDR3 nucleotides read TGTGCCAGCAGCCAAGACAGGGTGGCTGGAAACACCATATATTTT. The chain joins TRBV14 to TRBJ1-3, with TRBD1 as a possible D gene (5 bases). The CDR3 totals 15 residues. V was shortened by 0 bases and J by 2 bases, with 8 bases between the two germline ends. The germline gives CDR1 SGHDN, CDR2 FVKESK.

The chain couples TRBV9 to TRBJ1-3, with 7 positions matching TRBD1. With V trimmed by 4 bases and J by 3 bases, 4 bases remained unmatched. Germline V gene data show CDR1 as SGDLS and CDR2 as YYNGEE. There are 14 residues in the CDR3. The CDR3 nucleotides are TGTGCCAGCAGCCTCACAGGGGATGGAAACACCATATATTTT. Its translation: CASSLTGDGNTIYF.

This clone was observed once. V and J are TRBV5-6 and TRBJ1-2; the D is unclear. The CDR3 is made up of 13 amino acids. V shed 4 bases and J shed 8 bases, with 15 bases lying between them. Per germline, CDR1 SGHDT and CDR2 YYEEEE. CDR3 region: CASSAPGEGGYTF. CDR3 bases: TGTGCCAGCAGCGCCCCAGGAGAGGGCGGCTACACCTTC.

The chain joins TRBV10-3 to TRBJ2-1; 14 nucleotides agree with TRBD2. The V gene's germline CDR1 is ENHRY and CDR2 SYGVKD. Trimming at V came to 7 bases and at J to 0 bases, leaving 2 bases not matched to a gene. The CDR3 spans 16 residues. The CDR3 reads CAIIGTSGSSYNEQFF. The CDR3 DNA reads as TGTGCCATCATAGGGACTAGCGGGAGCTCCTACAATGAGCAGTTCTTC.

V gene TRBV4-2 combines with J gene TRBJ1-1; no clear D. The V end lost 0 bases, the J end lost 5 bases, and 16 bases lay between the germline ends. The CDR3 is made up of 16 amino acids. CDR1 is LGHNA and CDR2 is YNFKEQ in the germline V gene. As DNA, the CDR3 is TGTGCCAGCAGCCAAGACCCCCCGGGTTCTAAGACTGAAGCTTTCTTT. It specifies CASSQDPPGSKTEAFF.

This CDR3 is CATSRDKGHGGELFF. The CDR3 DNA reads TGTGCCACCAGCAGAGATAAGGGGCATGGCGGGGAGCTGTTTTTT. V and J are TRBV15 and TRBJ2-2; maybe TRBD1 (5 bases). V gave up 0 bases and J gave up 7 bases, with 12 bases separating them. This CDR3 is built from 15 residues. The germline CDR1 and CDR2 sequences are LNHNV and YYDKDF (reference sequence).

The gene calls are TRBV7-3 and TRBJ2-1, with D perhaps TRBD2 (5 bases). Germline CDR1 and CDR2: SGHTA and FQGTGA. This CDR3 spans 14 amino acids. V lost 5 bases, J lost 1 base, and 9 bases lay in between. The CDR3 bases are TGTGCCAGCAGCCCACGGGGTTCCTACAATGAGCAGTTCTTC. It codes for CASSPRGSYNEQFF.

The rearrangement joins TRBV5-4 to TRBJ2-1; D may be TRBD2 (6 bases). CDR1 SGHNT and CDR2 YYREEE come from the germline V gene (reference sequence). Trimming cost V 4 bases and J 9 bases, with 20 bases left between them. This CDR3 region has 15 residues. The CDR3 sequence: CASSPTGGQYGEQFF. The CDR3 DNA follows: TGTGCCAGCAGCCCCACCGGAGGGCAGTACGGTGAGCAGTTCTTC.

This clone showed up just once. The rearrangement joins TRBV20-1 to TRBJ1-2, with 9 bases matching TRBD1. V dropped 3 bases and J dropped 4; count of bases not matched to a gene: 3. The germline CDR1 and CDR2 sequences are DFQATT and SNEGSKA (reference sequence). The CDR3 has 13 residues. CDR3 sequence reads: CSASMGQGYGYTF. The CDR3, as DNA: TGCAGTGCTAGTATGGGACAGGGCTATGGCTACACCTTC.

The chain recombines TRBV28 with TRBJ1-3; weak D call: TRBD1 (6 bases). The germline gives CDR1 MDHEN, CDR2 SYDVKM. The CDR3 is 14 residues long. Trimming pared 5 bases from V and 0 bases from J, leaving 8 bases between. CDR3 residues: CASSQGGSGNTIYF. The CDR3 nucleotides read TGTGCCAGCAGTCAAGGGGGCTCTGGAAACACCATATATTTT.

The J gene is TRBJ2-2, the V gene TRBV3-1 (or the pseudogene TRBV3-2); D is unresolved. The CDR3 runs to 14 residues. The V gene lost 0 bases and the J gene lost 4 bases, with 6 bases spanning the gap. The germline V gene has CDR1 LGHDT and CDR2 YNNKEL (reference sequence). Here the CDR3 reads CASSQEFSTGELFF. As DNA, the CDR3 is TGTGCCAGCAGCCAAGAATTCAGCACCGGGGAGCTGTTTTTT.

V and J are TRBV19 and TRBJ2-7; the match to TRBD1 covers 7 bases. CDR1 is LNHDA, CDR2 SQIVND, per germline (reference sequence). V lost 2 bases, J lost 3 bases, and 7 bases stayed unmatched. This CDR3 region has 15 residues. Here the CDR3 DNA reads TGTGCCAGTAGTATAAGCCCTACAGGGGTCTACGAGCAGTACTTC. Translated: CASSISPTGVYEQYF.

This chain connects TRBV6-1 to TRBJ1-4; 8 nucleotides match TRBD1. This CDR3 is 17 amino acids long. Germline V CDR1 and CDR2: MNHNS, SASEGT. The V gene end was trimmed by 3 bases and the J gene end by 4 bases; junction bases not matched to a gene: 10. The CDR3: CASSEIITGGNNEKLFF. CDR3 nucleotides: TGTGCCAGCAGTGAGATAATAACAGGGGGAAATAATGAAAAACTGTTTTTT.

The chain links TRBV9 to TRBJ1-2, with D uncertain. Germline V CDR1 and CDR2: SGDLS, YYNGEE. The CDR3 totals 11 residues. Trimming shortened V by 3 bases and J by 4 bases, and 4 bases separated the two germline ends. The CDR3 spells CASSAFYGYTF. The DNA of the CDR3 is TGTGCCAGCAGCGCGTTCTATGGCTACACCTTC.

V gene TRBV10-3 combines with J gene TRBJ1-5; D might be TRBD1 (5 bases). CDR1 and CDR2 from the germline V gene are ENHRY and SYGVKD. V lost 5 bases to trimming and J lost 6 bases, with 14 bases between them. The CDR3 has 14 amino acids. The CDR3 DNA follows: TGTGCCATCAGTCCAACGACAGACGGTCAGCCCCAGCATTTT. This translates into CAISPTTDGQPQHF.

This clone was picked up one time. The chain employs TRBV19 and TRBJ1-5; no clear D gene. This CDR3 is built from 14 residues. The V and J ends lost 4 bases and 7 bases respectively, with 14 bases between them. CDR1 LNHDA and CDR2 SQIVND come from the germline V gene (reference sequence). The CDR3 DNA is TGTGCCAGTAGTACCCTGGGAGATGGGCAGCCCCAGCATTTT. Amino acid sequence: CASSTLGDGQPQHF.

The rearrangement links TRBV5-4 to TRBJ2-1; 14 nucleotides line up with TRBD2. V lost 0 bases and J lost 8; bases outside the gene matches: 4. The CDR3 extends over 16 amino acids. The germline gives CDR1 SGHNT, CDR2 YYREEE (reference sequence). CDR3 in DNA: TGTGCCAGCAGCTTGGGGACTAGCGGGAGGTTCCATGAGCAGTTCTTC. Protein sequence: CASSLGTSGRFHEQFF.

The chain recombines TRBV7-2 with TRBJ2-1, with 9 bases identical to TRBD2. The germline gives CDR1 SGHTA, CDR2 FQGNSA. The J segment lost 9 bases and the V segment lost 2 bases, leaving 14 bases of the junction unmatched. This CDR3 comprises 17 residues. CDR3 amino acids: CASSLSGAIAGASEQFF. CDR3 sequence (DNA): TGTGCCAGCAGCTTATCCGGTGCTATAGCGGGAGCCAGTGAGCAGTTCTTC.

The gene calls are TRBV11-3 and TRBJ2-1; D gene unclear. The germline V gene has CDR1 SGHNT and CDR2 YENEEA. Trimming removed 0 bases at V and 6 bases at J, with 6 bases between. The CDR3 spans 13 residues. CDR3 nucleotides: TGTGCCAGCAGCTTAGATCGGGTCAATGAGCAGTTCTTC. Encoded protein: CASSLDRVNEQFF.